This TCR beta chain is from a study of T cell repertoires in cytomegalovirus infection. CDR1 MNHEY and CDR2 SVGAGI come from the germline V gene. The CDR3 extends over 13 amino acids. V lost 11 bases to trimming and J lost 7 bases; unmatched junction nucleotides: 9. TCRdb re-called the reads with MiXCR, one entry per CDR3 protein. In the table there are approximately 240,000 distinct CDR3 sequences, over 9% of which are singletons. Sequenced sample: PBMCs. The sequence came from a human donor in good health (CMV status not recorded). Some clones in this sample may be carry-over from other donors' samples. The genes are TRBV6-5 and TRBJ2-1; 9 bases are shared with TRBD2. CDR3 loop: CAGGAGGGNEQFF. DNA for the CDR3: TGTGCCGGCGGGGCGGGGGGGGGGAATGAGCAGTTCTTC.